The T cell receptor (beta chain) described here comes from a study of identical twins (dated by TCRdb to the mid-2010s). Regarding the research as a whole: The study deep-sequenced TCR alpha and beta repertoires from monozygotic twins, unrelated adults of various ages and cord blood to test whether fetal clonotypes persist. To rule out contamination, replicate twin experiments were performed at different times with different library preparation protocols.

Libraries were prepared through 5' RACE. Data came from an Illumina HiSeq 2000. A universal primer binding site was introduced by template switching, and a unique molecular identifier was present in the final cDNA, enabling accurate counting of TCR cDNA molecules. Specific primers in the conserved constant-segment region were used to synthesize first-strand cDNA for the TCR alpha and beta chains. To control for contamination, every cDNA library was double barcoded, receiving both a SMART-Mk sample barcode and Illumina barcodes. TruSeq adapter sequences and Illumina sample barcodes were added in two successive PCR steps. The TCR alpha and beta cDNA libraries were sequenced on the Illumina HiSeq platform using custom primers. As for the original processing: Unique molecular identifiers were extracted from raw reads with MiGEC, and CDR3 positions were determined with MiXCR. Recombination models were inferred per individual with the repgenHMM and IGoR tools using an EM algorithm. The analysis of shared clonotypes was done with the tcR package in R, with sharing normalized by the product of cloneset sizes. Out-of-frame nonproductive sequences were analyzed to study raw recombination free of thymic and clonal selection effects. In TCRdb, the public reads were trimmed at Q25 with fastp and aligned with MiXCR, with productive beta chains retained. Each CDR3 protein appears once, grouped with its most common genes and DNA. Clone size and V and J calls follow TCRdb, not the original study. The sample profile shows roughly 290,000 distinct CDR3 sequences; 8% to 9.5% of them were found once. Of the sample, around 7.1% is held by the ten largest clones.

Based on the germline V gene, the CDR1 and CDR2 sequences are SGDLS and YYNGEE. V gives up 4 bases and J gives up 1 base, and the segment between their germline ends measures 17 bases. The CDR3 contains 17 residues, cysteine and phenylalanine counted. CDR3 DNA only is kept here, 51 bases in frame from base 1. General study outcomes and caveats: Fewer insertions were carried by abundant cord blood beta clonotypes; a weaker similar trend was observed in young adult naive repertoires, while no such trend was observed in memory repertoires. Out-of-frame TCR alpha sequences shared between twins showed an excess of low generation-probability sequences compared with coincidental sharing between unrelated individuals. Invariant T cells such as MAIT and iNKT could partly confound zero-insertion analyses, although diverse VJ usage argued against such confounding for most clonotypes. A weaker excess of twin sharing was found in beta out-of-frame sequences because the signal-to-noise ratio was lowered by fewer shared sequences. Because the same donors could not be followed over many years, conclusions were based on cross-sectional statistical analysis. Out-of-frame TCR alpha sharing in monozygotic twins was systematically underestimated by recombination models, whereas sharing between unrelated individuals was in agreement with the recombination models.

Concerning this clonotype itself: There is no known antigen for this receptor. No much larger clone is present one base from it, and per-base qualities are unavailable.

Only healthy Caucasian donors were included. Three pairs of female monozygotic twins, all aged 18 to 29 years, were included in the twin cohort. CD4+ and CD8+ T cell populations were isolated with positive isolation kits from Invitrogen. These data were likewise used in another study, on yellow fever vaccine responses in identical twins. From that second study: The T cell response to vaccination in identical twins was reported by the authors to appear partly convergent and partly personalized. The study precisely tracked vaccine-responding T cell clones in identical twins.

This chain is built from TRBV9 and TRBJ2-2; the D gene cannot be resolved reliably. The sequenced sample consisted of CD8+ T cells sorted from blood. This TCR derives from a woman younger than 30 in good health. The CDR3 in this case is CASSPYHTDQNTGELFF. The DNA reads TGTGCCAGCAGCCCTTACCATACAGATCAGAACACCGGGGAGCTGTTTTTT.